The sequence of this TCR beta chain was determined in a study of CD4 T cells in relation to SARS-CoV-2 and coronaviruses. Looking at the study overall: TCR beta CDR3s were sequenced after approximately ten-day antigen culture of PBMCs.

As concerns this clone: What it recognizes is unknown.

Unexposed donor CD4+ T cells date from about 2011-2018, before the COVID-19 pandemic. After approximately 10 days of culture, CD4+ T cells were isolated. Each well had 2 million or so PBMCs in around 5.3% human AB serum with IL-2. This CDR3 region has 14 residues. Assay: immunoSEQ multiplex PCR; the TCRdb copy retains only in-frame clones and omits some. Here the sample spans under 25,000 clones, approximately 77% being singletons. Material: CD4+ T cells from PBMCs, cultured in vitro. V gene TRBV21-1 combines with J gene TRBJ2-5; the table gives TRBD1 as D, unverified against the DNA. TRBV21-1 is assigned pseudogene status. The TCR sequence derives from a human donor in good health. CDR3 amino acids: CASYRQGPQETQYF. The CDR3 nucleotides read TGTGCCAGCTATCGACAGGGGCCTCAAGAGACCCAGTACTTC.